This TCR beta chain originates from a study of T cells in Graves' hyperthyroidism and ophthalmopathy. About the research overall: Sampling of peripheral blood happened at initial diagnosis, prior to any treatment.

Notes on the study in general: Stable hyperthyroidism was told apart from ophthalmopathy by a model built on 13 V-J features. The blood repertoire included most of the expanded thyroid clonotypes above 0.001.

At least ten counts were recorded for this clonotype. Its antigen is undetermined. Template material for amplifying TCR beta CDR3 regions consisted of RNA transcripts. Researchers ran a first-round RT-PCR on the TCR CDR3 using the HTBI primer set. TCRdb fed the multiplex PCR reads into MiXCR, producing one record per CDR3 protein. Of approximately 400,000 distinct CDR3 sequences in the sample, 11% to 15% were seen once. CDR3 size: 13 residues. CDR1 and CDR2 (germline): SGHRS, YFSETQ. V was pared by 5 bases and J by 6 bases, with 15 bases between. Specimen: blood. The chain joins TRBV5-1 to TRBJ2-7; TRBD1 or TRBD2 may be the D gene (5 bases each). The receptor was derived from a man in his fifties with Graves' ophthalmopathy. CDR3 DNA sequence: TGCGCCAGCAGAGCGAGGGGACCGGGCGAGCAGTACTTC. Its protein product is CASRARGPGEQYF.